This T cell receptor beta chain was found in a study of cytomegalovirus exposure and HLA in healthy donors. Study information: The Caucasian-associated ancestry cluster contained approximately 81% of the approximately 420 genotyped donors.

Use of 60 Vbeta and 13 Jbeta primers characterized the PCR. The repertoire was sequenced with immunoSEQ multiplex PCR; TCRdb's copy has only in-frame clones and lacks some. The repertoire holds under 200,000 clones, with less than 85% as singletons. The study, taken as a whole, reports: Analysis was carried out at a later point, and it linked a missense DCLRE1C variant to TCR beta V- and J-gene trimming.

Comment on this clone: Antigen unknown.

Sequencing was done on a sample of PBMCs. This sequence was found in a man aged 35-49 years in good health and CMV-seronegative.

Here the CDR3 DNA reads TGTGCCAGCAGCTTGGGGTTACGGTTGAACGATTTTAATTCACCCCTCCACTTT. Protein product: CASSLGLRLNDFNSPLHF. The chain couples TRBV5-6 to TRBJ1-6, with D hard to call. The CDR3 sequence is 18 residues long. With 0 bases removed from V and 6 bases from J, the gap between germline ends came to 19 bases. Germline V gene data show CDR1 as SGHDT and CDR2 as YYEEEE. Full variable domain (rest looked up from reference TRBV5-6 and TRBJ1-6): DAGVTQSPTHLIKTRGQQVTLRCSPKSGHDTVSWYQQALGQGPQFIFQYYEEEERQRGNFPDRFSGHQFPNYSSELNVNALLLGDSALYLCASSLGLRLNDFNSPLHFGNGTRLTVT.